The clone carrying this T cell receptor beta chain came up many times. Its antigen is unknown. Germline-derived CDR1 and CDR2 are SGHTA and FQGNSA. The germline V and J ends were trimmed by 3 bases and 4 bases, with 13 bases remaining between them. There are 15 residues in the CDR3. This sample stems from a study of T cell repertoires in cytomegalovirus infection. Study-level background: Both CMV infection and a matching HLA type were indicated by public TCR beta signatures. Broader study findings: Carriers of CMV and the relevant HLA type were discriminated by public TCR beta frequency.

Using its own MiXCR run on the reads, TCRdb lists one record per CDR3 protein. The sample lists some 920,000 distinct CDR3 sequences, around 32% occurring once. The input for sequencing was cultured CD8+ T cells from PBMCs, taken from culture after CMV antigen stimulation. The chain has TRBV7-2 and TRBJ1-3; D may be TRBD1 (5 bases). The TCR originated in a human donor in good health (CMV status not recorded). Some clones in this sample may be carry-over from other donors' samples. CDR3 bases: TGTGCCAGCAGCTTTGGGGACTACGGAGGAAACACCATATATTTT. Its translation is CASSFGDYGGNTIYF.